This TCR beta chain originates from a study of OX40 agonist ivuxolimab in advanced cancers. This CDR3 spans 14 amino acids. In germline, CDR1 is SNHLY, CDR2 FYNNEI. V was shortened by 8 bases and J by 4 bases, with 17 bases between the two germline ends. Profiling relied on immunoSEQ multiplex PCR, and the TCRdb table lists in-frame clones only, not all of them. The sample lists around 83,000 clones, around 90% occurring once. The genes are TRBV2 and TRBJ1-2; D is ambiguous. The sequences come from CD4+ or CD8+ T cells sorted from blood, collected in a trial of the OX40 agonist ivuxolimab. The sequence came from an adult with an advanced solid tumor such as melanoma, head and neck, liver or kidney cancer. As DNA, the CDR3 is TGTGCCAGCGGGGTAACACGGGGAGGCTATGGCTACACCTTC. Its translation: CASGVTRGGYGYTF.